One and the same sample provided the 24 T cell receptor beta chains below, sequenced in a study of Graves' ophthalmopathy and Graves' hyperthyroidism. The authors amplified TCR beta CDR3 regions from RNA transcripts. RT-PCR was first run with HTBI primers, then multiplex PCR in a second round. TCRdb called the multiplex PCR reads again in MiXCR, with one record for every CDR3 protein. The data hold over a million distinct CDR3 sequences, with about 35% observed a single time. Sequenced material: peripheral blood or thyroid tissue (not recorded which). Every receptor here comes from an adult man with Graves' hyperthyroidism.

The J gene is TRBJ1-1, the V gene TRBV19; D gene ambiguous. CDR1 is LNHDA, CDR2 SQIVND, per germline (reference sequence). Trimming removed 9 bases at V and 12 bases at J, with 17 bases between. This CDR3 has 11 amino acids. The CDR3 loop reads CASQPGISTFF. The CDR3 bases are TGTGCCAGCCAACCGGGGATTTCAACTTTCTTT.

This clonotype was detected only a few times. This rearrangement joins TRBV2 to TRBJ2-7; 10 bases align to TRBD1. With 11 bases clipped from V and 5 bases from J, the junction kept 6 bases outside the gene matches. The CDR3 contains 12 residues. Germline CDR1 is SNHLY and CDR2 is FYNNEI. The CDR3 region is CAGRDRGNEQYF. For the CDR3, the DNA is TGTGCCGGCCGGGACAGGGGCAACGAGCAGTACTTC.

In its sample, this clonotype was seen a few times. The V and J genes are TRBV10-3 and TRBJ1-5; no definite D call. Trimming stripped 0 bases from V and 3 bases from J, with 6 bases between. Germline CDR1 reads ENHRY; CDR2 reads SYGVKD. The CDR3 loop spans 14 amino acids. CDR3 coding DNA: TGTGCCATCAGTGAGTCTTGGGACAATCAGCCCCAGCATTTT. The encoded protein is CAISESWDNQPQHF.

This clonotype was picked up a small number of times. The V gene is TRBV10-3, the J gene TRBJ1-1; D is uncertain. Germline V gene data show CDR1 as ENHRY and CDR2 as SYGVKD. Trimming shortened V by 1 base and J by 8 bases, and 5 bases separated the two germline ends. The CDR3 covers 11 residues. CDR3 sequence (DNA): TGTGCCATCAGTGAGTTGTCGGAAGCTTTCTTT. This codes for CAISELSEAFF.

This clonotype appeared a single time. The chain uses TRBV29-1 and TRBJ1-4; the D is unclear. Germline assignment: CDR1 SQVTM and CDR2 ANQGSEA. CDR3 length: 14 amino acids. Between the trimmed V and J ends, which lost 8 bases and 3 bases, there was a span of 16 bases. This chain's CDR3 is CSFGERWANEKLFF. The CDR3 bases are TGCAGCTTCGGGGAACGTTGGGCTAATGAAAAACTGTTTTTT.

This clonotype was observed a few times. At one boundary the junction diverges from the germline segment, which might be a read error. The rearrangement links TRBV24-1 to TRBJ2-5; no reliable D call. The CDR3 extends over 12 amino acids. Germline assignment: CDR1 KGHDR and CDR2 SFDVKD. The CDR3 here is CASSESSQTQYF. CDR3 in DNA: TGTGCCAGCAGTGAATCATCGCAGACCCAGTACTTC.

In its sample, this clonotype was seen many times. This chain connects TRBV19 to TRBJ2-6; tentative D call: TRBD1 (5 bases). V lost 10 bases and J 1 base, leaving 17 bases between the germline ends. CDR1 LNHDA and CDR2 SQIVND come from the germline V gene (reference sequence). The CDR3 consists of 16 residues. Here the CDR3 reads CATGQGPISGANVLTF. The CDR3 DNA sequence: TGTGCCACCGGGCAGGGTCCCATTTCTGGGGCCAACGTCCTGACTTTC.

The table lists this clonotype with many counts. The chain combines TRBV10-3 with TRBJ1-5; perhaps TRBD1 as D (6 bases). Trimming removed 8 bases at V and 0 bases at J, with 20 bases between. The CDR3 sequence is 17 residues long. Germline V CDR1 and CDR2: ENHRY, SYGVKD. This CDR3 reads CAIANPRQDPSNQPQHF. Here the CDR3 DNA reads TGTGCCATCGCAAATCCCCGACAGGACCCTAGCAATCAGCCCCAGCATTTT.

This clonotype has at least ten counts. V gene TRBV5-5 combines with J gene TRBJ1-2, with 7 nucleotides matching TRBD1. Trimming at V came to 1 base and at J to 0 bases, leaving 9 bases not matched to a gene. Germline CDR1 SGHKS, CDR2 YYEKEE (reference sequence). The CDR3 extends over 17 amino acids. In nucleotides, the CDR3 is TGTGCCAGCAGCTTGACCGGGACAGAACAAGCTAACTATGGCTACACCTTC. It specifies CASSLTGTEQANYGYTF.

The gene calls are TRBV9 and TRBJ1-2; perhaps TRBD1 as D (5 bases). V lost 4 bases and J lost 5, with 15 bases in between. The CDR3 loop spans 14 amino acids. The germline V gene has CDR1 SGDLS and CDR2 YYNGEE. CDR3 region: CASSSSGGEYGYTF. DNA for the CDR3: TGTGCCAGCAGCTCCTCCGGGGGGGAGTATGGCTACACCTTC.

CDR3 bases: TGTGCCAGCAGCCCCTCTTCGGGGGGAGTCGGGGAGCTGTTTTTT. Amino acids: CASSPSSGGVGELFF. The rearrangement links TRBV7-9 to TRBJ2-2; 7 nucleotides align to TRBD2. This CDR3 comprises 15 residues. With 5 bases clipped from V and 7 bases from J, the junction kept 10 bases outside the gene matches. Germline V gives CDR1 SEHNR, CDR2 FQNEAQ (reference sequence).

This clonotype was found many times. V gene TRBV9 combines with J gene TRBJ2-5; 9 bases agree with TRBD2. The trim removed 0 bases at V and 5 bases at J, leaving 8 bases unmatched. The CDR3 totals 16 residues. Germline lookup yields CDR1 SGDLS and CDR2 YYNGEE. The CDR3 sequence: CASSVAVPSGKETQYF. The CDR3 bases are TGTGCCAGCAGCGTAGCTGTGCCTAGCGGGAAGGAGACCCAGTACTTC.

With regard to this clonotype: At one of its ends the junction is not consistent with the germline gene, which may arise from a read error. The chain uses TRBV7-6 and TRBJ2-6; perhaps TRBD1 as D (6 bases). From germline, CDR1 is SGHVS and CDR2 FNYEAQ. The CDR3 spans 15 residues. CDR3 sequence reads: CASSSDSSWANVLTF. The CDR3 DNA reads as TGTGCCAGCAGCTCGGACAGCTCTTGGGCCAACGTCCTGACTTTC.

This rearrangement joins TRBV9 to TRBJ1-3, with 7 bases identical to TRBD1. Germline V gene lookup returns CDR1 SGDLS and CDR2 YYNGEE. This CDR3 spans 15 amino acids. J was trimmed by 1 base and V by 3 bases; bases with no gene match: 4. DNA for the CDR3: TGTGCCAGCAGCGCCGAGACAGGGTCTGGAAACACCATATATTTT. This translates into CASSAETGSGNTIYF.

A few counts support this clonotype. The chain employs TRBV2 and TRBJ1-1, with D unclear. Trimming cost V 2 bases and J 1 base, with 11 bases left between them. The germline CDR1 and CDR2 sequences are SNHLY and FYNNEI. The CDR3 runs 15 residues. The DNA of the CDR3 is TGTGCCAGCAGTGAATGGGGTCAGTCGAACACTGAAGCTTTCTTT. Translating gives CASSEWGQSNTEAFF.

A word on this clonotype: In this CDR3 the conserved last residue, phenylalanine or tryptophan, is missing, so a read error is likely. This sequence joins TRBV20-1 and TRBJ1-5; no reliable D call. V lost 0 bases and J 0 bases, leaving 9 bases between the germline ends. Germline V gives CDR1 DFQATT, CDR2 SNEGSKA (reference sequence). CDR3 length: 15 amino acids. The chain's CDR3 is CSARDLGNSNQPQHL. DNA for the CDR3: TGCAGTGCTAGAGATTTGGGGAATAGCAATCAGCCCCAGCATCTT.

This clonotype was detected only once. J is TRBJ1-1 and V is TRBV7-9; D may be TRBD1 (6 bases). In germline, CDR1 is SEHNR, CDR2 FQNEAQ (reference sequence). The CDR3 contains 14 residues. The V and J ends lost 5 bases and 6 bases respectively, with 16 bases between them. CDR3 sequence: CASSSSGGGPEAFF. DNA of the CDR3: TGTGCCAGCAGCAGTAGTGGGGGCGGCCCTGAAGCTTTCTTT.

This clonotype has more than one count but fewer than ten. The chain recombines TRBV7-3 with TRBJ1-4, with unresolved D. With 10 bases removed from V and 5 bases from J, the gap between germline ends came to 17 bases. Germline assignment: CDR1 SGHTA and CDR2 FQGTGA. This CDR3 contains 14 residues. This CDR3 is CATLPDRLNEKLFF. For the CDR3, the DNA is TGTGCCACCCTACCGGACCGGCTGAATGAAAAACTGTTTTTT.

V usage is TRBV7-9 and J usage is TRBJ2-5; no reliable D call. The germline V gene has CDR1 SEHNR and CDR2 FQNEAQ (reference sequence). The CDR3 covers 15 residues. Deletions cut 5 bases from V and 0 bases from J, with 13 bases between. CDR3: CASSPLSANQETQYF. The CDR3 bases are TGTGCCAGCAGCCCTTTGTCAGCTAACCAAGAGACCCAGTACTTC.

Regarding this clonotype: The junction and the germline gene differ at one end; a read error may be behind it. This rearrangement joins TRBV7-9 to TRBJ2-7, with TRBD1 identical over 7 bases. Germline CDR1 reads SEHNR; CDR2 reads FQNEAQ (reference sequence). The CDR3 covers 12 residues. The chain's CDR3 is CPSRSGTDEQYF. The CDR3 bases are TGTCCCAGCAGATCCGGGACAGACGAGCAGTACTTC.

This clonotype was detected many times. This chain links TRBV20-1 with TRBJ1-1, with 7 bases matching TRBD1. There are 14 residues in the CDR3. Per the germline V gene, CDR1 is DFQATT and CDR2 is SNEGSKA (reference sequence). The V segment lost 0 bases and the J segment 2 bases; nucleotides outside the gene matches: 3. CDR3 amino acids: CSAREGGGNTEAFF. The DNA of the CDR3 is TGCAGTGCTAGAGAAGGGGGCGGAAACACTGAAGCTTTCTTT.

This clonotype was counted many times. The V gene is TRBV7-2, the J gene TRBJ1-1; D not certain. V dropped 4 bases and J dropped 4 bases, with 13 bases sitting between them. Germline assignment: CDR1 SGHTA and CDR2 FQGNSA. The CDR3 totals 14 residues. In nucleotides, the CDR3 is TGTGCCAGCAGCTCCCTGGTAGGGCGCACTGAAGCTTTCTTT. This translates into CASSSLVGRTEAFF.

The chain couples TRBV20-1 to TRBJ1-1; no definite D call. V was cut by 0 bases and J by 3 bases, with 11 bases left in between. CDR3 length equals 14 residues. Germline CDR1 and CDR2: DFQATT and SNEGSKA (reference sequence). CDR3 region: CSARDSQPHTEAFF. In nucleotides, the CDR3 is TGCAGTGCTAGAGATTCACAGCCTCACACTGAAGCTTTCTTT.

This clonotype was counted a few times. The chain joins TRBV9 to TRBJ1-2, with D possibly matching TRBD1 (6 bases). CDR1 and CDR2 from the germline V gene are SGDLS and YYNGEE. This CDR3 contains 17 residues. Trimming removed 3 bases from V and 5 bases from J, with 23 bases in between. CDR3 DNA sequence: TGTGCCAGCAGCGACAACCCACAGGGATCCCCGTATTATGGCTACACCTTC. It codes for CASSDNPQGSPYYGYTF. The whole variable domain, remainder taken from reference TRBV9 and TRBJ1-2, is DSGVTQTPKHLITATGQRVTLRCSPRSGDLSVYWYQQSLDQGLQFLIQYYNGEERAKGNILERFSAQQFPDLHSELNLSSLELGDSALYFCASSDNPQGSPYYGYTFGSGTRLTVV.